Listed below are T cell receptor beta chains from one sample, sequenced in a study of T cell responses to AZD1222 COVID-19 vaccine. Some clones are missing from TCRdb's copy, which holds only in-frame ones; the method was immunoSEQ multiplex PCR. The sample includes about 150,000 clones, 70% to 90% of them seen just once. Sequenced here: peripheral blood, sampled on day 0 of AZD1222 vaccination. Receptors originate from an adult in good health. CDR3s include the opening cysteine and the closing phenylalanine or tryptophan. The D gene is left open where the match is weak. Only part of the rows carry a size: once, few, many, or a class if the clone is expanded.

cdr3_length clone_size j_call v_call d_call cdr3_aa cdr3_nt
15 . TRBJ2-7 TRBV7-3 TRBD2 CASSLTSGETYEQYF TGTGCCAGCAGCCTGACTAGCGGGGAAACCTACGAGCAGTACTTC
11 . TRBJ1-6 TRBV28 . CASTTNSPLHF TGTGCCAGCACCACCAATTCACCCCTCCACTTT
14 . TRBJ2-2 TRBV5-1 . CASTALANTGELFF TGCGCCAGCACGGCCCTCGCGAACACCGGGGAGCTGTTTTTT
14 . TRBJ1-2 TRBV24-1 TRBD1 CATSDGTGNYGYTF TGTGCCACCAGTGATGGGACAGGGAACTATGGCTACACCTTC
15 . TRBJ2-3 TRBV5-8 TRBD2 CASKAGGPRTDTQYF TGTGCCAGCAAAGCGGGAGGGCCGAGGACAGATACGCAGTATTTT
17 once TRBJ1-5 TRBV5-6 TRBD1 CASSSQGFTAFNQPQHF TGTGCCAGCAGCTCACAGGGGTTTACGGCGTTTAATCAGCCCCAGCATTTT
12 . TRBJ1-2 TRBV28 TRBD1 CATGRGLDGYTF TGTGCCACAGGGAGGGGGCTGGATGGCTACACCTTC
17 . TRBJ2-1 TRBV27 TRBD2 CASSFPAGGSIYNEQFF TGTGCCAGCAGTTTCCCCGCGGGCGGGAGTATTTACAATGAGCAGTTCTTC
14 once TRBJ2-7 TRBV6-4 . CASSDSKTAYEQYF TGTGCCAGCAGTGACTCGAAAACAGCCTACGAGCAGTACTTC
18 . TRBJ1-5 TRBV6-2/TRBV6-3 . CASSYLLSEGSGDQPQHF TGTGCCAGCAGTTACCTCCTGAGTGAGGGGAGCGGCGATCAGCCCCAGCATTTT
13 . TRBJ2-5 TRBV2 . CASSAESQETQYF TGTGCCAGCAGTGCCGAAAGCCAAGAGACCCAGTACTTC
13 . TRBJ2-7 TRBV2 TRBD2 CASKASGSYEQYF TGTGCCAGCAAGGCTAGCGGGAGCTACGAGCAGTACTTC
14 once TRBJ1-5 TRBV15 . CATSPGRSNQPQHF TGTGCCACCAGCCCGGGCCGAAGCAATCAGCCCCAGCATTTT